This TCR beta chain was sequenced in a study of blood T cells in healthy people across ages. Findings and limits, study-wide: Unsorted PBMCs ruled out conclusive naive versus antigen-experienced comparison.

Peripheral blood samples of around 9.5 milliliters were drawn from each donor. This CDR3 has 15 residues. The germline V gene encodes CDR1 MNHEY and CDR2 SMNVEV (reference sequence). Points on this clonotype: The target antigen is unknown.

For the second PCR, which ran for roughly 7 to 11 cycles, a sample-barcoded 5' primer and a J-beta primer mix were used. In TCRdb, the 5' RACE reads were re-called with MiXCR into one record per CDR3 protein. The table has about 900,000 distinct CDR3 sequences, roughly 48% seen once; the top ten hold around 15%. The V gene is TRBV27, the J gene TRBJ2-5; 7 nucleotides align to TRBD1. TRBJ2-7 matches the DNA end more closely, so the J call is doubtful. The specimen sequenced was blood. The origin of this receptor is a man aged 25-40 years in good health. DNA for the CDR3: TGTGCCAGCAGTTTAAGTGGGACAGCTAATTACGAGCAGTACTTC. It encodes CASSLSGTANYEQYF.